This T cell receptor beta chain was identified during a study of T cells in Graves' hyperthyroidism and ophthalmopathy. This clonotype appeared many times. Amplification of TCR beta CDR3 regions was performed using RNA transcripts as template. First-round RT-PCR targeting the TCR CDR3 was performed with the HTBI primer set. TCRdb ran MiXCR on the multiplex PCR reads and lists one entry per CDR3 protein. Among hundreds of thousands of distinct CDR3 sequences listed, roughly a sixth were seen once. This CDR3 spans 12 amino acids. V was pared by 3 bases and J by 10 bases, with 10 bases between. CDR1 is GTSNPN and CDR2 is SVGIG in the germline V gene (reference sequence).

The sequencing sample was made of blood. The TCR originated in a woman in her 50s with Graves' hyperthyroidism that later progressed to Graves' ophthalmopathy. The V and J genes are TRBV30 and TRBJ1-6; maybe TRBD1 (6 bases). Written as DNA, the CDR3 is TGTGCCTGGAGGCCAGGGGAGTCACCCCTCCACTTT. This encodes CAWRPGESPLHF.